This TCR beta chain was sequenced in a study of cytomegalovirus exposure and HLA in healthy donors. The method was immunoSEQ multiplex PCR; TCRdb's version includes in-frame clones alone and lacks a portion of them. The profile covers roughly 60,000 clones, with around 95% appearing a single time and nearly 6% taken by the ten largest. Germline-derived CDR1 and CDR2 are MNHEY and SVGAGI. V lost 6 bases and J 8 bases, leaving 13 bases between the germline ends. This CDR3 has 12 amino acids. V and J are TRBV6-5 and TRBJ1-2, with D possibly matching TRBD1 (5 bases). Sequencing input: PBMCs. The source is a woman aged 18-35 years in good health and CMV-seropositive. DNA of the CDR3: TGTGCCAGCAGCTCAGGGTTTAGAGGCTACACCTTC. Encoded protein: CASSSGFRGYTF.